This T cell receptor (beta chain) was recorded in a study of cytomegalovirus exposure and HLA in healthy donors. Regarding the study as a whole: About 90% or about 30% of the time was how often most TCR beta V segments were productive, according to an earlier analysis. Among TCR sequences, most were rare, though some public TCRs appeared in many donors.

A note on this clone: Its antigen is not known.

V was clipped by 4 bases and J by 3 bases, with 20 bases between them. The CDR3 runs to 16 residues. The germline gives CDR1 SGHTS, CDR2 YDEGEE. 60 Vbeta and 13 Jbeta primers were used in PCR. Generated by immunoSEQ multiplex PCR, the TCRdb table keeps only in-frame clones and is missing some. Of 100,000 to 150,000 clones listed, over 60% are singletons. Sequenced sample: PBMCs. The chain combines TRBV5-8 with TRBJ2-7; D may be TRBD1 (6 bases). The clonotype originates from a man aged 45-65 years in good health and CMV-seronegative. CDR3 DNA sequence: TGTGCCAGCAGCCTTCCGACAGGCGGAGTAGGCTACGAGCAGTACTTC. Protein sequence: CASSLPTGGVGYEQYF.